What follows is one T cell receptor beta chain and its context. It was at deep level that the assay was run. Splitting of each subset's genomic DNA was done evenly across several immunoSEQ plates. Replicate PCRs from sorted subsets contained approximately 200 ng DNA, which is around 29,000 T cell genomes. TCRdb's copy holds only in-frame clones and misses some; the assay was immunoSEQ multiplex PCR. Among millions of clones listed, approximately 95% were seen once. This CDR3 region has 20 residues. Germline V gene data show CDR1 as SGHVS and CDR2 as FQNEAQ. The V segment lost 0 bases and the J segment 0 bases; nucleotides outside the gene matches: 9. The sample originates from a study of shared clonotypes between healthy human individuals. Cells designated naive CD8 were CD45RO-negative and were positively selected for CCR7, with terminally differentiated effector memory CD45RA+ cells excluded.

The TCR was taken from a young man in good health. Sequencing was carried out using naive CD8+ T cells sorted from blood. The chain recombines TRBV7-8 with TRBJ2-1; 12 bases are shared with TRBD2. In nucleotides, the CDR3 is TGTGCCAGCAGCTTAGCGATGGCTAGCGGGAGGGAAAGCTCCTACAATGAGCAGTTCTTC. Its protein product is CASSLAMASGRESSYNEQFF.